A single sample is the source of the 29 T cell receptor beta chains below, sequenced in a study of blood T cell repertoires in COVID-19. Profiling relied on immunoSEQ multiplex PCR, and the TCRdb table lists in-frame clones only, not all of them. In the table there are some 50,000 clones, about nine tenths of which are singletons. What was sequenced was peripheral blood. All receptors come from a middle-aged man with acute or convalescent COVID-19.

The gene calls are TRBV30 and TRBJ1-1, with D tentatively TRBD1 (6 bases). The CDR3 has 10 residues. Germline V lookup: CDR1 GTSNPN, CDR2 SVGIG (reference sequence). Trimming removed 5 bases at V and 10 bases at J, with 11 bases between. The CDR3 loop reads CAWYRVSAFF. CDR3 nucleotides: TGTGCCTGGTACAGGGTTTCAGCTTTCTTT. Based on the CDR3 plus reference TRBV30 and TRBJ1-1, the full variable domain is SQTIHQWPATLVQPVGSPLSLECTVEGTSNPNLYWYRQAAGRGLQLLFYSVGIGQISSEVPQNLSASRPQDRQFILSSKKLLLSDSGFYLCAWYRVSAFFGQGTRLTVV.

The V gene is TRBV18, the J gene TRBJ2-7, with TRBD1 identical over 10 bases. The CDR3 length is 15 residues. Germline lookup yields CDR1 KGHSH and CDR2 LQKENI. The J segment lost 4 bases and the V segment lost 6 bases, leaving 9 bases of the junction unmatched. CDR3 residues: CASSPRQGALYEQYF. For the CDR3, the DNA is TGTGCCAGCTCTCCCCGACAGGGGGCCCTTTACGAGCAGTACTTC.

This rearrangement joins TRBV15 to TRBJ1-5; D is ambiguous. Trimming left V 1 base short and J 5 bases short, with 9 bases between. The germline V gene has CDR1 LNHNV and CDR2 YYDKDF (reference sequence). This CDR3 has 14 amino acids. This CDR3 is CATSRGGVDQPQHF. CDR3 sequence (DNA): TGTGCCACCAGCAGAGGAGGTGTGGATCAGCCCCAGCATTTT.

The chain employs TRBV11-1 and TRBJ2-5; TRBD2 might be the D (5 bases). The CDR3 covers 13 residues. Per the germline V gene, CDR1 is SGHAT and CDR2 is FQDESV (reference sequence). V shed 5 bases and J shed 2 bases, with 9 bases lying between them. This CDR3 is CASSPGFQETQYF. The CDR3 DNA is TGTGCCAGCAGCCCGGGATTTCAAGAGACCCAGTACTTC. The full variable domain, its missing parts supplied by reference TRBV11-1 and TRBJ2-5, is EAEVAQSPRYKITEKSQAVAFWCDPISGHATLYWYRQILGQGPELLVQFQDESVVDDSQLPKDRFSAERLKGVDSTLKIQPAELGDSAMYLCASSPGFQETQYFGPGTRLLVL.

The chain has TRBV5-1 and TRBJ1-1, with 7 bases fitting TRBD1. Per germline, CDR1 SGHRS and CDR2 YFSETQ. V was clipped by 2 bases and J by 5 bases; unmatched bases: 6. The length of the CDR3 is 14 residues. CDR3 sequence: CASSFDRARTEAFF. CDR3 sequence (DNA): TGCGCCAGCAGCTTTGACAGGGCGAGGACTGAAGCTTTCTTT.

The chain carries TRBV28 and TRBJ1-5; the match to TRBD1 covers 9 bases. The junction had 8 bases not matched to a gene; V was cut back by 4 bases and J by 7 bases. The germline gives CDR1 MDHEN, CDR2 SYDVKM. The CDR3 runs 15 residues. CDR3 DNA sequence: TGTGCCAGCAGTTCGGGACAGGGTCTGTACCAGCCCCAGCATTTT. Residues: CASSSGQGLYQPQHF.

V is TRBV9 and J is TRBJ1-6, with TRBD1 matching over 7 bases. Trimming took 3 bases from V and 4 from J; bases not matched to a gene: 10. Germline values: CDR1 SGDLS, CDR2 YYNGEE. The CDR3 sequence is 17 residues long. In nucleotides, the CDR3 is TGTGCCAGCAGCGCACCGCGGACAGGCCGTTATAATTCACCCCTCCACTTT. Its translation is CASSAPRTGRYNSPLHF.

In this sample, this clone turned up once. This chain joins TRBV15 and TRBJ2-3, with TRBD1 matching over 7 bases. Per the germline V gene, CDR1 is LNHNV and CDR2 is YYDKDF (reference sequence). The length of the CDR3 is 18 residues. With V trimmed by 0 bases and J by 3 bases, 12 bases remained unmatched. CDR3 coding DNA: TGTGCCACCAGCAGAGAGCAGGGGGACCCCCTTCGTACAGATACGCAGTATTTT. It specifies CATSREQGDPLRTDTQYF.

This chain links TRBV29-1 with TRBJ2-3; TRBD1 is a possible D gene (5 bases). Germline loops: CDR1 SQVTM, CDR2 ANQGSEA. V gave up 4 bases and J gave up 2 bases, with 13 bases separating them. This CDR3 spans 14 amino acids. CDR3 nucleotides: TGCAGCGTTGTTCCAGGACATACCACAGATACGCAGTATTTT. Residues: CSVVPGHTTDTQYF.

This chain joins TRBV2 and TRBJ1-1; D unresolved. CDR1 and CDR2 (germline): SNHLY, FYNNEI. The CDR3 spans 13 residues. The V gene lost 4 bases and the J gene lost 2 bases, with 8 bases spanning the gap. CDR3 residues: CASSGGVNTEAFF. The CDR3 DNA sequence: TGTGCCAGCAGTGGCGGGGTCAACACTGAAGCTTTCTTT.

The sample holds one count of this clone. This chain links TRBV19 with TRBJ1-2, with 12 bases aligning to TRBD1. There are 17 residues in the CDR3. The V and J ends lost 11 bases and 4 bases, in that order; junction bases with no gene match: 17. CDR1 is LNHDA, CDR2 SQIVND, per germline (reference sequence). The CDR3 loop reads CAARDPGQGARGYGYTF. The DNA for the CDR3 is TGTGCCGCCAGGGACCCGGGACAGGGGGCGCGGGGCTATGGCTACACCTTC.

The rearrangement joins TRBV12-3 or TRBV12-4 to TRBJ1-1, with no clear D. The CDR3 loop spans 13 amino acids. V was clipped by 3 bases and J by 1 base, with 6 bases between them. The CDR3 here is CASSLNKNTEAFF. DNA of the CDR3: TGTGCCAGCAGTTTGAACAAGAACACTGAAGCTTTCTTT.

Written as DNA, the CDR3 is TGCGCCAGCAGCTTGGCGCTAGCGGGAGGTCATGAGCAGTTCTTC. It codes for CASSLALAGGHEQFF. The rearrangement links TRBV5-1 to TRBJ2-1, with 11 nucleotides matching TRBD2. CDR3 length: 15 residues. V lost 0 bases, J lost 8 bases, and 4 bases stayed unmatched. Germline V lookup: CDR1 SGHRS, CDR2 YFSETQ. The full variable domain, in which reference TRBV5-1 and TRBJ2-1 provide the parts outside the CDR3, is KAGVTQTPRYLIKTRGQQVTLSCSPISGHRSVSWYQQTPGQGLQFLFEYFSETQRNKGNFPGRFSGRQFSNSRSEMNVSTLELGDSALYLCASSLALAGGHEQFFGPGTRLTVL.

The chain is built from TRBV27 and TRBJ2-1; 7 bases fit TRBD2. This CDR3 is built from 13 residues. The germline CDR1 and CDR2 sequences are MNHEY and SMNVEV (reference sequence). J gave up 16 bases and V 4 bases, and 13 bases lay outside the gene matches. CDR3 protein: CASSSHNTRGVFF. CDR3 DNA: TGTGCCAGCAGTTCCCACAATACCCGGGGGGTATTCTTC.

The chain joins TRBV20-1 to TRBJ2-2, with 13 positions matching TRBD2. The CDR3 has 15 residues. CDR1 and CDR2 from the germline V gene are DFQATT and SNEGSKA (reference sequence). V shed 3 bases and J 7 bases; nucleotides not matched to a gene: 5. The CDR3 here is CSASTSGRAGGELFF. The CDR3 nucleotides are TGCAGTGCTAGTACTAGCGGGAGGGCCGGCGGGGAGCTGTTTTTT.

A few counts support this clone. The chain has TRBV6-6 and TRBJ1-2; TRBD1 agrees at 8 bases. Germline-derived CDR1 and CDR2 are MNHNY and SVGAGI (reference sequence). CDR3 length: 12 residues. J was trimmed by 2 bases and V by 10 bases; bases with no gene match: 3. CDR3 in DNA: TGTGCCACGCGACAGGGGAACTATGGCTACACCTTC. Protein: CATRQGNYGYTF.

The genes are TRBV29-1 and TRBJ1-1; possibly TRBD1 for D (5 bases). Germline V gives CDR1 SQVTM, CDR2 ANQGSEA. The CDR3 has 11 amino acids. The CDR3 DNA reads as TGCAGTGGGCAGGGAATCACTGAAGCTTTCTTT. This translates into CSGQGITEAFF.

V usage is TRBV27 and J usage is TRBJ1-5, with TRBD1 matching 10 bases. This CDR3 comprises 16 residues. V shed 3 bases and J 7 bases; nucleotides not matched to a gene: 9. From germline, CDR1 is MNHEY and CDR2 SMNVEV (reference sequence). The CDR3 DNA sequence: TGTGCCAGCAGTTTTGGAGGGACAGGGGTTCGCCAGCCCCAGCATTTT. Protein product: CASSFGGTGVRQPQHF.

V usage is TRBV7-6 and J usage is TRBJ2-3; TRBD1 is a possible D gene (5 bases). The V gene's germline CDR1 is SGHVS and CDR2 FNYEAQ. This CDR3 region has 15 residues. Trimming removed 1 base at V and 0 bases at J, with 8 bases between. The CDR3 is CASSLGQPSTDTQYF. In DNA, the CDR3 is TGTGCCAGCAGCTTAGGACAGCCCAGCACAGATACGCAGTATTTT.

This clone qualifies as large. This chain uses TRBV9 with TRBJ2-7; tentatively, D is TRBD2 (6 bases). The V end was cut by 3 bases, the J end by 0 bases, with 13 bases between. Germline-derived CDR1 and CDR2 are SGDLS and YYNGEE. This CDR3 is 15 amino acids long. CDR3 bases: TGTGCCAGCAGCGGGTCCACAGCGGGCTCCTACGAGCAGTACTTC. Its protein product is CASSGSTAGSYEQYF.

The chain couples TRBV3-1 (or the pseudogene TRBV3-2) to TRBJ1-3, with D tentatively TRBD1 (5 bases). The ends were cut back, 3 bases at V and 0 bases at J, with 6 bases in the middle. The germline gives CDR1 LGHDT, CDR2 YNNKEL (reference sequence). CDR3 length equals 14 residues. The CDR3 is CASSQQGSGNTIYF. CDR3 sequence (DNA): TGTGCCAGCAGCCAGCAGGGCTCTGGAAACACCATATATTTT.

The chain employs TRBV4-1 and TRBJ1-5, with D perhaps TRBD1 (6 bases). The CDR3 spans 15 residues. The V gene lost 1 base and the J gene lost 1 base, with 8 bases spanning the gap. Germline V lookup: CDR1 MGHRA, CDR2 YSYEKL. CDR3 DNA sequence: TGCGCCAGCAGCCAAGTCGGGACAAGCAATCAGCCCCAGCATTTT. This codes for CASSQVGTSNQPQHF.

The chain combines TRBV7-2 with TRBJ1-2; the D gene is possibly TRBD1 (5 bases). V dropped 1 base and J dropped 4 bases, with 7 bases sitting between them. Per germline, CDR1 SGHTA and CDR2 FQGNSA. The CDR3 is 13 amino acids. CDR3 DNA: TGTGCCAGCAGCTTAGGGAGGGGCTATGGCTACACCTTC. Translating it yields CASSLGRGYGYTF.

V usage is TRBV24-1 and J usage is TRBJ2-2; D possibly corresponds to TRBD2 (5 bases). The CDR3 length is 16 residues. Deletions cut 4 bases from V and 2 bases from J, with 13 bases between. CDR1 and CDR2 from the germline V gene are KGHDR and SFDVKD. This CDR3 is CATSELNGENTGELFF. The CDR3, as DNA: TGTGCCACCAGTGAGTTAAACGGGGAAAACACCGGGGAGCTGTTTTTT.

This chain uses TRBV2 with TRBJ1-1, with TRBD1 matching 7 bases. This CDR3 spans 15 amino acids. Trimming cost V 7 bases and J 3 bases; bases outside gene matches: 11. CDR1 is SNHLY and CDR2 is FYNNEI in the germline V gene. The CDR3 nucleotides are TGTGCCAGCACTGTCGTCAGGGGGTTGGACACTGAAGCTTTCTTT. It encodes CASTVVRGLDTEAFF.

The CDR3 loop is CASSQEPGGRGDTQYF. CDR3 nucleotide sequence: TGTGCCAGCAGCCAAGAACCGGGAGGAAGGGGAGATACGCAGTATTTT. This sequence joins TRBV3-1 (or the pseudogene TRBV3-2) and TRBJ2-3; 7 bases fit TRBD2. J was trimmed by 5 bases and V by 0 bases; bases with no gene match: 8. CDR1 and CDR2 from the germline V gene are LGHDT and YNNKEL (reference sequence). The CDR3 covers 16 residues.

CDR3 in DNA: TGTGCCAGTAATCAACCACAGGGACCAAGCTCCTATAATTCACCCCTCCACTTT. Translation gives CASNQPQGPSSYNSPLHF. The V and J genes are TRBV19 and TRBJ1-6; D possibly corresponds to TRBD1 (6 bases). The V gene lost 7 bases and the J gene lost 0 bases, with 19 bases spanning the gap. CDR1 is LNHDA and CDR2 is SQIVND in the germline V gene (reference sequence). The CDR3 extends over 18 amino acids.

J is TRBJ1-5 and V is TRBV7-6; D is undetermined. The CDR3 has 17 amino acids. Germline-derived CDR1 and CDR2 are SGHVS and FNYEAQ. V gave up 2 bases and J gave up 1 base, with 15 bases separating them. The CDR3 protein is CASSLTGGRGSNQPQHF. As DNA, the CDR3 is TGTGCCAGCAGCTTAACGGGAGGGAGAGGAAGCAATCAGCCCCAGCATTTT.

The rearrangement links TRBV4-1 to TRBJ2-1, with TRBD1 identical over 9 bases. The V gene end was trimmed by 4 bases and the J gene end by 3 bases; junction bases not matched to a gene: 4. The CDR3 runs to 15 residues. Germline V lookup: CDR1 MGHRA, CDR2 YSYEKL. CDR3 sequence (DNA): TGCGCCAGCAGCCCCGGGACAGGGCACTACAATGAGCAGTTCTTC. Its protein product is CASSPGTGHYNEQFF.